The next 6 T cell receptor beta chains were all read from a single sample in a study of T cells in Graves' hyperthyroidism and ophthalmopathy. RNA transcripts were the template for amplifying TCR beta CDR3 regions. HTBI primers were employed in a first-round RT-PCR of the TCR CDR3. Each CDR3 protein gets one entry after TCRdb re-called the multiplex PCR reads with MiXCR. Of 600,000 to 900,000 distinct CDR3 sequences in the sample, roughly 15% are singletons; the top ten hold roughly 8%. Sequencing used blood. These receptors all come from a man aged 18 to 30 with Graves' hyperthyroidism.

This chain's CDR3 is CASTPIPGQGRETQYF. As DNA, the CDR3 is TGTGCCAGCACCCCCATTCCGGGACAGGGCCGAGAGACCCAGTACTTC. This chain joins TRBV6-1 and TRBJ2-5, with TRBD1 identical over 9 bases. The CDR3 is 16 residues long. The V segment lost 7 bases and the J segment 4 bases; nucleotides outside the gene matches: 13. Per the germline V gene, CDR1 is MNHNS and CDR2 is SASEGT.

The chain is built from TRBV20-1 and TRBJ1-5; TRBD1 agrees at 7 bases. This CDR3 is 14 amino acids long. V trimming: 6 bases; J trimming: 3 bases; junction bases outside the gene matches: 8. Germline-derived CDR1 and CDR2 are DFQATT and SNEGSKA (reference sequence). The DNA for the CDR3 is TGCAGTGCCATCCCAGGGGGGACCAATCAGCCCCAGCATTTT. Translation: CSAIPGGTNQPQHF.

Regarding this clonotype: This may be a read error: a much more frequent sequence differs by one nucleotide. The chain joins TRBV4-2 to TRBJ2-1; D might be TRBD2 (6 bases). CDR3 size: 16 residues. Germline V gives CDR1 LGHNA, CDR2 YNFKEQ. The V end was cut by 0 bases, the J end by 3 bases, with 12 bases between. The CDR3 loop is CASSQDRLVGYNEQFF. The DNA of the CDR3 is TGTGCCAGCAGCCAAGATAGACTAGTCGGCTACAATGAGCAGTTCTTC.

This clonotype was recorded at least ten times. The rearrangement links TRBV12-3 or TRBV12-4 to TRBJ2-3; D might be TRBD2 (5 bases). The CDR3 runs 17 residues. The ends were cut back, 4 bases at V and 2 bases at J, with 19 bases in the middle. This CDR3 reads CASSSPGADIYTDTQYF. For the CDR3, the DNA is TGTGCCAGCAGTTCTCCTGGAGCGGATATATACACAGATACGCAGTATTTT.

This clonotype was counted only a few times. CDR3 protein: CASSAVVVTGELFF. Here the CDR3 DNA reads TGTGCCAGCAGCGCCGTAGTGGTCACCGGGGAGCTGTTTTTT. The chain carries TRBV5-5 and TRBJ2-2; D is uncertain. The CDR3 has 14 amino acids. The V and J ends lost 4 bases and 4 bases respectively, with 11 bases between them. Germline V gene sequence: CDR1 SGHKS, CDR2 YYEKEE (reference sequence). The full variable domain, in which reference TRBV5-5 and TRBJ2-2 provide the parts outside the CDR3, is DAGVTQSPTHLIKTRGQQVTLRCSPISGHKSVSWYQQVLGQGPQFIFQYYEKEERGRGNFPDRFSARQFPNYSSELNVNALLLGDSALYLCASSAVVVTGELFFGEGSRLTVL.

The chain employs TRBV29-1 and TRBJ1-2; D remains ambiguous. Trimming took off 5 bases at V and 3 bases at J, with 7 bases between the two ends. Germline V gives CDR1 SQVTM, CDR2 ANQGSEA. This CDR3 contains 11 residues. CDR3 in amino acids: CSVHGDYGYTF. CDR3 bases: TGCAGCGTTCACGGGGACTATGGCTACACCTTC.